This TCR beta chain was identified in a study of blood T cell repertoires in COVID-19. Remarks on this clone: An end of the junction does not agree with germline; a read error may underlie this.

CDR1 LNHDA and CDR2 SQIVND come from the germline V gene (reference sequence). The CDR3 is 16 amino acids. Method: immunoSEQ multiplex PCR; TCRdb's copy keeps in-frame clones and lacks some. The sample holds over 200,000 clones, over 75% seen once. The receptor was isolated from a woman aged 45 to 65 with acute or convalescent COVID-19. Sequences were obtained from peripheral blood. The chain has TRBV19 and TRBJ1-2; 7 bases are a match to TRBD1. The CDR3 reads CASSTKYRQGNSGYTF. The CDR3, as DNA: TGTGCCAGTAGTACCAAATACCGACAGGGTAACTCTGGCTACACCTTC. The full variable domain, with the rest looked up from reference TRBV19 and TRBJ1-2, is DGGITQSPKYLFRKEGQNVTLSCEQNLNHDAMYWYRQDPGQGLRLIYYSQIVNDFQKGDIAEGYSVSREKKESFPLTVTSAQKNPTAFYLCASSTKYRQGNSGYTFGSGTRLTVV.